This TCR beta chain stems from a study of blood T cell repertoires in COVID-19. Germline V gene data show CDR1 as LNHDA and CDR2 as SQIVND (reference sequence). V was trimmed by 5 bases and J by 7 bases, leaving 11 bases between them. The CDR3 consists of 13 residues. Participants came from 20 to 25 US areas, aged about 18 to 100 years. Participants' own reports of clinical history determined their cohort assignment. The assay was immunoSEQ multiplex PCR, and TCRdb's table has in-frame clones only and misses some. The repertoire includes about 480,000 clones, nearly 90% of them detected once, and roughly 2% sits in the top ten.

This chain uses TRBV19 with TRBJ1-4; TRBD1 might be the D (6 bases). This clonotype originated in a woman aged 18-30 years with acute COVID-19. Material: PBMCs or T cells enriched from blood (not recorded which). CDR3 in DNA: TGTGCCAGTAGTGACAGGTTTGGTGAAAAACTGTTTTTT. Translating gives CASSDRFGEKLFF. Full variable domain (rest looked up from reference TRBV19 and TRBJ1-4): DGGITQSPKYLFRKEGQNVTLSCEQNLNHDAMYWYRQDPGQGLRLIYYSQIVNDFQKGDIAEGYSVSREKKESFPLTVTSAQKNPTAFYLCASSDRFGEKLFFGSGTQLSVL.